This T cell receptor beta chain is drawn from a study of blood T cell repertoires in COVID-19. In the study overall: The cDNA or gDNA used as material had been derived from T cells, B-cell-depleted T cells, or PBMCs.

Enrollment of patients from Seattle took place during active infection, with longitudinal follow-up. Per the study methods: Reference gene primer amplification gave nucleated cell count estimates. Libraries were prepared by immunoSEQ multiplex PCR; TCRdb keeps only in-frame clonotypes and omits some of them. V and J calls plus clone size are reproduced from that table; the DNA served to infer D and trimming. The sample includes over 150,000 clones, around 87% of them seen just once. The V and J ends lost 2 bases and 8 bases respectively, with 9 bases between them. Looked up from germline, CDR1 is LNHDA and CDR2 is SQIVND (reference sequence). This CDR3 is 12 amino acids long.

The V call is TRBV19, the J call TRBJ1-1; possible D gene TRBD1, 5 bases. The source of this sequence is a man in his 60s with COVID-19, enrolled during active disease. Sequencing input: peripheral blood. The CDR3 is CASSISYREAFF. CDR3 nucleotides: TGTGCCAGTAGTATATCTTACAGGGAAGCTTTCTTT.